Shown below are 28 T cell receptor beta chains from a single sample sequenced in a study of T cell responses to AZD1222 COVID-19 vaccine. The method was immunoSEQ multiplex PCR; TCRdb's version includes in-frame clones alone and lacks a portion of them. The sample comprises just under 150,000 clones, about 86% of which are singletons, and roughly 5.1% rests with the top ten. This specimen consisted of peripheral blood, obtained 28 days after the second AZD1222 dose. The receptors here all came from an adult who received the AZD1222 COVID-19 vaccine.

V usage is TRBV30 and J usage is TRBJ2-1, with 12 bases matching TRBD2. This CDR3 has 15 residues. Per germline, CDR1 GTSNPN and CDR2 SVGIG (reference sequence). J lost 6 bases, V lost 5 bases, and 8 bases had no gene match. For the CDR3, the DNA is TGTGCCTGGGCGGGGGCTAGCGGGGGGGGCAATGAGCAGTTCTTC. Protein sequence: CAWAGASGGGNEQFF. The variable domain in full, completed from reference TRBV30 and TRBJ2-1, reads SQTIHQWPATLVQPVGSPLSLECTVEGTSNPNLYWYRQAAGRGLQLLFYSVGIGQISSEVPQNLSASRPQDRQFILSSKKLLLSDSGFYLCAWAGASGGGNEQFFGPGTRLTVL.

V is TRBV15 and J is TRBJ1-2, with D perhaps matching TRBD1 (6 bases). V was clipped by 0 bases and J by 4 bases, with 15 bases between them. The CDR3 is 16 residues long. Germline V gene sequence: CDR1 LNHNV, CDR2 YYDKDF (reference sequence). The CDR3 DNA reads as TGTGCCACCAGCAGAGATGGGGGGACACTAATCTATGGCTACACCTTC. Amino acids: CATSRDGGTLIYGYTF. Using reference TRBV15 and TRBJ1-2 for the parts outside the CDR3, the full variable domain is DAMVIQNPRYQVTQFGKPVTLSCSQTLNHNVMYWYQQKSSQAPKLLFHYYDKDFNNEADTPDNFQSRRPNTSFCFLDIRSPGLGDTAMYLCATSRDGGTLIYGYTFGSGTRLTVV.

The genes are TRBV7-9 and TRBJ1-1; TRBD1 might be the D (5 bases). Germline CDR1 SEHNR, CDR2 FQNEAQ (reference sequence). The germline V and J ends were trimmed by 4 bases and 1 base, with 13 bases remaining between them. This CDR3 comprises 15 residues. The CDR3 sequence is CASSSYRNRNTEAFF. Here the CDR3 DNA reads TGTGCCAGCAGCTCCTACAGGAATCGGAACACTGAAGCTTTCTTT.

The V call is TRBV9, the J call TRBJ2-3; TRBD2 aligns across 10 bases. Germline CDR1 reads SGDLS; CDR2 reads YYNGEE. Trimming cost V 2 bases and J 1 base; bases outside gene matches: 7. The CDR3 is 17 residues long. CDR3 protein: CASSVERGGLGTDTQYF. In DNA form, the CDR3 reads TGTGCCAGCAGCGTCGAGCGGGGGGGCCTCGGCACAGATACGCAGTATTTT.

The rearrangement uses TRBV3-1 (or the pseudogene TRBV3-2) and TRBJ2-7; D is possibly TRBD2 (5 bases). CDR1 and CDR2 from the germline V gene are LGHDT and YNNKEL (reference sequence). This CDR3 has 13 amino acids. Deletions cut 2 bases from V and 4 bases from J, with 9 bases between. Written as DNA, the CDR3 is TGTGCCAGCAGCCAAAATCGGGGTTACGAGCAGTACTTC. Protein: CASSQNRGYEQYF.

The chain recombines TRBV5-1 with TRBJ2-5; possibly TRBD1 or TRBD2 for D (6 bases each). The CDR3 covers 18 residues. The ends were cut back, 4 bases at V and 1 base at J, with 23 bases in the middle. CDR1 and CDR2 (germline): SGHRS, YFSETQ. The CDR3 sequence is CASSPSDSPGVRQETQYF. Written as DNA, the CDR3 is TGCGCCAGCAGCCCTTCGGACAGCCCGGGGGTGCGCCAAGAGACCCAGTACTTC.

The chain has TRBV4-1 and TRBJ2-5; 14 nucleotides match TRBD2. The ends lost 1 base at V and 4 bases at J; junction bases unmatched: 5. CDR3 length: 17 amino acids. The germline V gene encodes CDR1 MGHRA and CDR2 YSYEKL. Here the CDR3 reads CASSQGTSGGRRETQYF. In DNA form, the CDR3 reads TGCGCCAGCAGCCAAGGGACTAGCGGGGGGCGAAGAGAGACCCAGTACTTC.

The CDR3 here is CASSQDRFQGNYNEQFF. The CDR3 DNA follows: TGTGCCAGCAGCCAAGATCGGTTCCAGGGGAATTACAATGAGCAGTTCTTC. The chain carries TRBV3-1 (or the pseudogene TRBV3-2) and TRBJ2-1, with a weak D call TRBD1 (6 bases). The CDR3 totals 17 residues. Between the trimmed V and J ends, which lost 0 bases and 4 bases, there was a span of 16 bases. CDR1 LGHDT and CDR2 YNNKEL come from the germline V gene (reference sequence).

V gene TRBV27 combines with J gene TRBJ1-1, with 9 bases fitting TRBD1. Germline V gene lookup returns CDR1 MNHEY and CDR2 SMNVEV (reference sequence). V trimming: 0 bases; J trimming: 6 bases; junction bases outside the gene matches: 5. CDR3 length: 15 residues. CDR3 sequence: CASSLSTGGRAEAFF. In DNA form, the CDR3 reads TGTGCCAGCAGTTTATCGACAGGGGGGAGGGCTGAAGCTTTCTTT.

V gene TRBV5-1 combines with J gene TRBJ1-2; 7 bases line up with TRBD1. With V trimmed by 5 bases and J by 3 bases, 7 bases remained unmatched. CDR3 length: 14 residues. CDR1 is SGHRS and CDR2 is YFSETQ in the germline V gene. CDR3 residues: CASRTTTGHYGYTF. The CDR3 DNA reads as TGCGCCAGCAGAACTACGACAGGGCACTATGGCTACACCTTC.

The chain combines TRBV7-9 with TRBJ1-6; 8 nucleotides line up with TRBD1. Germline trimming cut 6 bases from V and 7 bases from J; bases unmatched to any gene: 8. Germline V lookup: CDR1 SEHNR, CDR2 FQNEAQ (reference sequence). The CDR3 spans 15 residues. CDR3 residues: CASRSRQGLNSPLHF. The CDR3 nucleotides are TGTGCCAGCAGGTCTAGACAGGGGCTCAATTCACCCCTCCACTTT. Using reference TRBV7-9 and TRBJ1-6 for the parts outside the CDR3, the full variable domain is DTGVSQNPRHKITKRGQNVTFRCDPISEHNRLYWYRQTLGQGPEFLTYFQNEAQLEKSRLLSDRFSAERPKGSFSTLEIQRTEQGDSAMYLCASRSRQGLNSPLHFGNGTRLTVT.

The CDR3 DNA sequence: TGTGCCAGCAGCGTAGGGGGTCGGCGGGAGGGCCGGTCCTACAATGAGCAGTTCTTC. This codes for CASSVGGRREGRSYNEQFF. The chain uses TRBV9 and TRBJ2-1, with 9 bases lining up with TRBD2. With V trimmed by 0 bases and J by 1 base, 11 bases remained unmatched. The CDR3 runs to 19 residues. Germline values: CDR1 SGDLS, CDR2 YYNGEE.

The chain recombines TRBV9 with TRBJ2-2, with TRBD1 matching over 10 bases. The CDR3 covers 17 residues. Germline V gene data show CDR1 as SGDLS and CDR2 as YYNGEE. The V segment lost 3 bases and the J segment 3 bases; nucleotides outside the gene matches: 8. The CDR3 reads CASSDRAGTGDTGELFF. As DNA, the CDR3 is TGTGCCAGCAGCGATCGTGCCGGGACAGGGGACACCGGGGAGCTGTTTTTT.

This clone came up once. The chain uses TRBV3-1 (or the pseudogene TRBV3-2) and TRBJ2-7; 13 bases are a match to TRBD2. Germline V gene sequence: CDR1 LGHDT, CDR2 YNNKEL (reference sequence). The trim removed 0 bases at V and 3 bases at J, leaving 8 bases unmatched. The CDR3 extends over 18 amino acids. In nucleotides, the CDR3 is TGTGCCAGCAGCCAAGATTGGACTAGCGGGAGTATTCGCTACGAGCAGTACTTC. It yields the protein CASSQDWTSGSIRYEQYF.

This clone was seen a handful of times. This chain uses TRBV6-2 or TRBV6-3 with TRBJ2-4; 7 nucleotides line up with TRBD1. There are 18 residues in the CDR3. The J segment lost 0 bases and the V segment lost 2 bases, leaving 10 bases of the junction unmatched. Germline V gives CDR1 MNHEY, CDR2 SVGEGT. The CDR3 nucleotides are TGTGCCAGCAGTTACCCCCCCGGGACAGATCAAGCCAAAAACATTCAGTACTTC. Residues: CASSYPPGTDQAKNIQYF.

The rearrangement joins TRBV30 to TRBJ2-2, with unresolved D. CDR3 length: 13 amino acids. Germline V gives CDR1 GTSNPN, CDR2 SVGIG (reference sequence). V was cut by 3 bases and J by 6 bases, with 11 bases left in between. The CDR3 sequence: CAWSFVAPGELFF. The CDR3 nucleotides are TGTGCCTGGAGCTTCGTGGCCCCCGGGGAGCTGTTTTTT.

The chain has TRBV6-5 and TRBJ1-1, with TRBD1 as a possible D gene (6 bases). Trimming removed 8 bases at V and 5 bases at J, with 18 bases between. The CDR3 is made up of 14 amino acids. From germline, CDR1 is MNHEY and CDR2 SVGAGI. CDR3 in amino acids: CASAPLGGWTEAFF. DNA for the CDR3: TGTGCCAGCGCGCCGTTGGGGGGCTGGACTGAAGCTTTCTTT.

This chain joins TRBV19 and TRBJ1-6; 9 nucleotides match TRBD1. Trimming cost V 5 bases and J 10 bases; bases outside gene matches: 6. The CDR3 totals 14 residues. Germline V gene lookup returns CDR1 LNHDA and CDR2 SQIVND (reference sequence). The CDR3 loop is CASSRTGEKSPLHF. CDR3 nucleotide sequence: TGTGCCAGTAGTCGGACAGGGGAGAAATCACCCCTCCACTTT.

The chain recombines TRBV19 with TRBJ2-2; no clear D gene. The CDR3 contains 12 residues. CDR1 LNHDA and CDR2 SQIVND come from the germline V gene (reference sequence). The germline V and J ends were trimmed by 4 bases and 5 bases, with 5 bases remaining between them. The CDR3 reads CASSKETGELFF. The CDR3 region has the DNA TGTGCCAGTAGTAAGGAGACCGGGGAGCTGTTTTTT.

A few counts support this clone. The rearrangement links TRBV14 to TRBJ1-2, with a possible D match to TRBD1 (5 bases). V was shortened by 1 base and J by 5 bases, with 11 bases between the two germline ends. Germline V gives CDR1 SGHDN, CDR2 FVKESK. The CDR3 covers 14 residues. The CDR3 DNA sequence: TGTGCCAGCAGCCAAGGAGGGGCGCGGTATGGCTACACCTTC. Amino acids: CASSQGGARYGYTF.

The V call is TRBV5-6, the J call TRBJ2-5, with 8 bases that match TRBD2. The junction had 3 bases not matched to a gene; V was cut back by 0 bases and J by 5 bases. Per the germline V gene, CDR1 is SGHDT and CDR2 is YYEEEE. This CDR3 contains 14 residues. CDR3 nucleotides: TGTGCCAGCAGCTTGGAAGCGGGGGCCGAGACCCAGTACTTC. It is translated as CASSLEAGAETQYF.

As DNA, the CDR3 is TGTGCCAGTAATAGACAGGGGGCAACGGAACTGTTTTTT. This codes for CASNRQGATELFF. The V gene is TRBV12-3 or TRBV12-4, the J gene TRBJ1-4; 10 nucleotides align to TRBD1. The CDR3 loop spans 13 amino acids. V was pared by 9 bases and J by 12 bases, with 10 bases of the junction left unmatched.

The rearrangement uses TRBV25-1 and TRBJ2-5, with 7 bases that match TRBD1. J gave up 5 bases and V 4 bases, and 7 bases lay outside the gene matches. Germline lookup yields CDR1 MGHDK and CDR2 SYGVNS. This CDR3 spans 14 amino acids. CDR3 protein: CASSGAGGYETQYF. CDR3 nucleotide sequence: TGTGCCAGCAGTGGGGCAGGGGGTTATGAGACCCAGTACTTC.

V is TRBV2 and J is TRBJ2-5; a possible D gene is TRBD2 (5 bases). This CDR3 is built from 14 residues. V was clipped by 6 bases and J by 4 bases, with 15 bases between them. The germline CDR1 and CDR2 sequences are SNHLY and FYNNEI. Here the CDR3 reads CASRLGRLSETQYF. CDR3 sequence (DNA): TGTGCCAGCAGACTAGGGCGGCTTTCAGAGACCCAGTACTTC.

This chain uses TRBV7-6 with TRBJ2-3; TRBD2 aligns across 13 bases. The CDR3 contains 17 residues. After removal of 2 bases from V and 0 bases from J, the junction contained 2 bases not matched to a gene. The germline V gene encodes CDR1 SGHVS and CDR2 FNYEAQ. CDR3 in amino acids: CASSLTSGRASTDTQYF. The CDR3 DNA reads TGTGCCAGCAGCTTAACTAGCGGGAGGGCTAGCACAGATACGCAGTATTTT.

The rearrangement links TRBV5-5 to TRBJ2-1; tentative D call: TRBD2 (5 bases). Germline values: CDR1 SGHKS, CDR2 YYEKEE (reference sequence). V gave up 0 bases and J gave up 1 base, with 5 bases separating them. This CDR3 is 14 amino acids long. The CDR3 here is CASSLVASYNEQFF. Here the CDR3 DNA reads TGTGCCAGCAGCTTGGTAGCGTCCTACAATGAGCAGTTCTTC. Full variable domain (outside the CDR3, taken from reference TRBV5-5 and TRBJ2-1): DAGVTQSPTHLIKTRGQQVTLRCSPISGHKSVSWYQQVLGQGPQFIFQYYEKEERGRGNFPDRFSARQFPNYSSELNVNALLLGDSALYLCASSLVASYNEQFFGPGTRLTVL.

This clone has just a few counts. The rearrangement links TRBV19 to TRBJ1-6, with no clear D. The V and J ends lost 7 bases and 10 bases respectively, with 23 bases between them. CDR1 and CDR2 (germline): LNHDA, SQIVND (reference sequence). The CDR3 runs to 16 residues. CDR3 protein: CASTLSSGSGASPLHF. As DNA, the CDR3 is TGTGCCAGTACCCTATCGAGTGGGTCCGGAGCATCACCCCTCCACTTT.

The gene calls are TRBV5-4 and TRBJ1-1; D may be TRBD1 (5 bases). The V and J ends lost 5 bases and 3 bases respectively, with 17 bases between them. The CDR3 is made up of 15 amino acids. Germline lookup yields CDR1 SGHNT and CDR2 YYREEE (reference sequence). In DNA form, the CDR3 reads TGTGCCAGCAGGGACGTGATGGGGCGGGACACTGAAGCTTTCTTT. As protein: CASRDVMGRDTEAFF.